In this sample, the clone carrying this T cell receptor beta chain turned up a few times. Its antigen remains unidentified. The record originates from a study of T cell responses to AZD1222 COVID-19 vaccine. Notes on the study in general: The number of AZD1222 recipients seropositive at baseline was only 5 to 7. Donors were largely white British and mainly female; clonal diversity was possibly underestimated.

Germline values: CDR1 SGHRS, CDR2 YFSETQ. Germline trimming cut 3 bases from V and 7 bases from J; bases unmatched to any gene: 5. The CDR3 consists of 15 residues. Profiling relied on immunoSEQ multiplex PCR, and the TCRdb table lists in-frame clones only, not all of them. The sample shows 130,000 to 150,000 clones, around 88% of them seen only once. This sample comprised peripheral blood, obtained on day 0 of AZD1222 vaccination. The TCR sequence derives from an adult in good health. This sequence joins TRBV5-1 and TRBJ2-1; 12 bases align to TRBD2. CDR3 nucleotides: TGCGCCAGCAGCTCTCTAGCGGGGGGGCCGAATGAGCAGTTCTTC. Its protein product is CASSSLAGGPNEQFF.